This passage covers 10 T cell receptor beta chains from one sample sequenced in a study of cytomegalovirus exposure and HLA in healthy donors. The primer mix had 60 Vbeta and 13 Jbeta primers. The protocol was immunoSEQ multiplex PCR, while the TCRdb copy is restricted to in-frame clones and leaves out a portion. Of fewer than 200,000 clones listed, 80% were seen once; the top ten hold around a tenth. The sample taken for sequencing was PBMCs. These receptor sequences come from a man aged 18 to 30 in good health and CMV-seropositive.

V and J are TRBV29-1 and TRBJ2-7; 7 bases match TRBD1. The V gene's germline CDR1 is SQVTM and CDR2 ANQGSEA. This CDR3 is built from 13 residues. V shed 8 bases and J 2 bases; nucleotides not matched to a gene: 9. The CDR3 spells CSINTGAAYEQYF. CDR3 coding DNA: TGCAGCATTAACACAGGGGCGGCCTACGAGCAGTACTTC.

V usage is TRBV7-6 and J usage is TRBJ1-1; 9 nucleotides line up with TRBD1. Germline V gene sequence: CDR1 SGHVS, CDR2 FNYEAQ. The CDR3 is made up of 18 amino acids. With 5 bases clipped from V and 5 bases from J, the junction kept 18 bases outside the gene matches. CDR3 in amino acids: CASSPLGQGTSIGTEAFF. Written as DNA, the CDR3 is TGTGCCAGCAGCCCCCTTGGACAGGGGACGTCTATAGGGACTGAAGCTTTCTTT.

About this clone itself: One junction end does not reproduce the germline sequence, and a read error may be involved. This chain connects TRBV4-1 to TRBJ2-4; the match to TRBD2 covers 11 bases. Looked up from germline, CDR1 is MGHRA and CDR2 is YSYEKL. The CDR3 spans 17 residues. The CDR3 loop is CASSQEGTSGAKNSQYF. CDR3 sequence (DNA): TGCGCCAGCAGCCAAGAGGGGACTAGCGGAGCGAAAAACAGTCAGTACTTC.

The V call is TRBV5-1, the J call TRBJ2-3, with 10 bases matching TRBD2. Germline V gives CDR1 SGHRS, CDR2 YFSETQ. This CDR3 is 16 amino acids long. With 4 bases clipped from V and 2 bases from J, the junction kept 7 bases outside the gene matches. As DNA, the CDR3 is TGCGCCAGCAGCCCGATAGCGGGAGGCGTCACAGATACGCAGTATTTT. It is translated as CASSPIAGGVTDTQYF.

J is TRBJ2-5 and V is TRBV14; possible D gene TRBD2, 5 bases. The CDR3 has 13 amino acids. The germline V and J ends were trimmed by 6 bases and 1 base, with 9 bases remaining between them. Looked up from germline, CDR1 is SGHDN and CDR2 is FVKESK. The CDR3 sequence is CASRSGSQETQYF. The CDR3 bases are TGTGCCAGCAGAAGCGGCAGCCAAGAGACCCAGTACTTC.

The rearrangement uses TRBV10-3 and TRBJ1-1; 9 bases align to TRBD1. CDR3 size: 15 residues. V shed 5 bases and J 5 bases; nucleotides not matched to a gene: 9. Per the germline V gene, CDR1 is ENHRY and CDR2 is SYGVKD. The CDR3 region has the DNA TGTGCCATCAGTTGGGACAGGGAAATCGAAACTGAAGCTTTCTTT. Protein sequence: CAISWDREIETEAFF.

The chain employs TRBV27 and TRBJ1-2; 7 bases line up with TRBD1. CDR3 length: 16 residues. Per germline, CDR1 MNHEY and CDR2 SMNVEV (reference sequence). Trimming cost V 3 bases and J 3 bases; bases outside gene matches: 10. The CDR3 reads CASSFSNRGNYYGYTF. CDR3 sequence (DNA): TGTGCCAGCAGTTTCTCTAACAGGGGTAATTACTATGGCTACACCTTC.

With regard to this clone: One end of the junction is discordant with germline, which a read error may explain. This sequence joins TRBV5-8 and TRBJ2-7, with D possibly being TRBD1 (5 bases). This CDR3 spans 13 amino acids. Germline values: CDR1 SGHTS, CDR2 YDEGEE. The CDR3 nucleotides are TGTGCCAGCAGCTCCTACGACAGTCCTCCGGTCGACTTC. It codes for CASSSYDSPPVDF.

This chain links TRBV27 with TRBJ2-7; weak D call: TRBD2 (6 bases). The germline V and J ends were trimmed by 5 bases and 3 bases, with 14 bases remaining between them. The germline gives CDR1 MNHEY, CDR2 SMNVEV (reference sequence). This CDR3 region has 14 residues. CDR3 in DNA: TGTGCCAGCAGTATAGACAGAGCGGGCTACGAGCAGTACTTC. Protein sequence: CASSIDRAGYEQYF.

The count of this clone is one. This chain uses TRBV5-1 with TRBJ2-1, with 9 bases that match TRBD2. Germline V gene lookup returns CDR1 SGHRS and CDR2 YFSETQ. Losses at the gene ends were 0 bases for V and 8 bases for J; bases not matched to a gene: 6. CDR3 length: 15 residues. The CDR3 loop is CASSLVAGGLDEQFF. The CDR3 DNA reads as TGCGCCAGCAGCTTGGTGGCGGGAGGGCTCGATGAGCAGTTCTTC.